The 22 T cell receptor beta chains below come from one sample, sequenced in a study of cytomegalovirus exposure and HLA in healthy donors (dated by TCRdb to about 2017). To prepare the library, the immunoSEQ multiplex PCR assay was applied. The multiplex PCR relied on a mix of 60 forward primers for TCR Vbeta segments and 13 reverse primers for TCR Jbeta segments. In TCRdb, the immuneACCESS table is reduced to in-frame sequences with V and J assigned. These tables do not hold every clone; where another copy was compared, an unresolved V gene accounts for under half, and the others remain unexplained. The sample table holds 150,000 to 180,000 clones, of which about 84% were seen once. The top ten clonotypes cover roughly 5.3% of the sample. Material for sequencing was PBMCs. These receptors were taken from a middle-aged woman in good health and CMV-seropositive.

The rearrangement uses TRBV27 and TRBJ2-5, with a weak D call TRBD1 (8 bases). Germline lookup yields CDR1 MNHEY and CDR2 SMNVEV (reference sequence). The ends were cut back, 3 bases at V and 1 base at J, with 15 bases in the middle. The CDR3 consists of 16 residues. The DNA for the CDR3 is TGTGCCAGCAGTTTCGGACAGGGAGGGGTCCAAGAGACCCAGTACTTC. Protein sequence: CASSFGQGGVQETQYF.

This clone was counted between two and nine times. DNA of the CDR3: TGTGCCAGCAGCTTAGGGCAGGTGGGCACCGGGGAGCTGTTTTTT. This translates into CASSLGQVGTGELFF. V is TRBV11-3 and J is TRBJ2-2; D is uncertain. Looked up from germline, CDR1 is SGHNT and CDR2 is YENEEA. The CDR3 has 15 amino acids. Trimming pared 1 base from V and 4 bases from J, leaving 10 bases between.

The chain carries TRBV2 and TRBJ2-7; D possibly corresponds to TRBD1 (6 bases). The CDR3 has 12 residues. V was pared by 5 bases and J by 4 bases, with 9 bases between. CDR1 is SNHLY and CDR2 is FYNNEI in the germline V gene. CDR3 DNA sequence: TGTGCCAGCAGTCGGACAGAGTACGAGCAGTACTTC. Amino acid sequence: CASSRTEYEQYF.

The chain uses TRBV7-8 and TRBJ2-5; possible D gene TRBD1, 6 bases. CDR3 length: 13 residues. Looked up from germline, CDR1 is SGHVS and CDR2 is FQNEAQ. V was cut by 5 bases and J by 5 bases, with 12 bases left in between. CDR3 region: CASSPGQGETQYF. DNA for the CDR3: TGTGCCAGCAGCCCGGGGCAGGGGGAGACCCAGTACTTC.

This chain connects TRBV19 to TRBJ2-1, with TRBD1 identical over 9 bases. From germline, CDR1 is LNHDA and CDR2 SQIVND (reference sequence). The CDR3 has 13 residues. The ends lost 5 bases at V and 7 bases at J; junction bases unmatched: 3. CDR3 nucleotides: TGTGCCAGTAGTTGGACAGGGGAGAATGAGCAGTTCTTC. Its translation: CASSWTGENEQFF.

This chain connects TRBV13 to TRBJ2-1; the match to TRBD2 covers 9 bases. The CDR3 is 15 amino acids. Germline CDR1 is PRHDT and CDR2 is FYEKMQ (reference sequence). V gave up 0 bases and J gave up 9 bases; unmatched junction bases: 6. Here the CDR3 DNA reads TGTGCCAGCAGCTTAGGGGGCGGGGGGGGGTTTGAGCAGTTCTTC. Translating gives CASSLGGGGGFEQFF.

The chain links TRBV2 to TRBJ2-1, with a possible D match to TRBD2 (5 bases). The CDR3 length is 15 residues. The germline gives CDR1 SNHLY, CDR2 FYNNEI. V was pared by 6 bases and J by 7 bases, with 19 bases between. Here the CDR3 reads CASRRRGPSGNEQFF. The CDR3 nucleotides are TGTGCCAGCAGGAGGAGAGGGCCCAGTGGGAATGAGCAGTTCTTC.

The chain uses TRBV29-1 and TRBJ1-1; weak D call: TRBD1 (6 bases). The CDR3 is 14 residues long. CDR1 is SQVTM and CDR2 is ANQGSEA in the germline V gene. The ends were cut back, 4 bases at V and 1 base at J, with 13 bases in the middle. The CDR3 protein is CSVVVGGPNTEAFF. The CDR3 bases are TGCAGCGTTGTCGTGGGGGGGCCGAACACTGAAGCTTTCTTT.

The V and J genes are TRBV7-6 and TRBJ1-1; D unclear. V was cut by 1 base and J by 0 bases, with 12 bases left in between. Germline CDR1 is SGHVS and CDR2 is FNYEAQ. This CDR3 has 16 amino acids. The CDR3 protein is CASSLDAGHMNTEAFF. CDR3 coding DNA: TGTGCCAGCAGCTTAGATGCAGGCCACATGAACACTGAAGCTTTCTTT.

This chain uses TRBV11-2 with TRBJ1-2; D is perhaps TRBD1 (6 bases). V shed 4 bases and J shed 7 bases, with 16 bases lying between them. The germline gives CDR1 SGHAT, CDR2 FQNNGV. The CDR3 is 14 amino acids. DNA for the CDR3: TGTGCCAGCAGCTCTACTGCGACAGGAGTTGGCTACACCTTC. Amino acids: CASSSTATGVGYTF.

The chain is built from TRBV9 and TRBJ2-5; possibly TRBD2 for D (6 bases). Per the germline V gene, CDR1 is SGDLS and CDR2 is YYNGEE. The CDR3 runs to 16 residues. Between the trimmed V and J ends, which lost 0 bases and 2 bases, there was a span of 14 bases. The CDR3 nucleotides read TGTGCCAGCAGCGTAGGGACGACTAGAGGACAAGAGACCCAGTACTTC. It is translated as CASSVGTTRGQETQYF.

The count of this clone is one. The chain links TRBV6-1 to TRBJ1-5; 7 bases are a match to TRBD1. Per the germline V gene, CDR1 is MNHNS and CDR2 is SASEGT. The CDR3 contains 15 residues. After removal of 0 bases from V and 3 bases from J, the junction contained 2 bases not matched to a gene. CDR3 loop: CASSEAGQANQPQHF. DNA of the CDR3: TGTGCCAGCAGTGAAGCCGGACAGGCCAATCAGCCCCAGCATTTT.

This clone has only one observation. V gene TRBV27 combines with J gene TRBJ2-1; D call uncertain. V was shortened by 4 bases and J by 5 bases, with 3 bases between the two germline ends. The V gene's germline CDR1 is MNHEY and CDR2 SMNVEV (reference sequence). The CDR3 is 11 residues long. As DNA, the CDR3 is TGTGCCAGCAGTTCCAACAATGAGCAGTTCTTC. It yields the protein CASSSNNEQFF.

The rearrangement joins TRBV5-6 to TRBJ2-7, with TRBD2 identical over 7 bases. Losses at the gene ends were 2 bases for V and 5 bases for J; bases not matched to a gene: 1. CDR1 is SGHDT and CDR2 is YYEEEE in the germline V gene. This CDR3 is built from 12 residues. CDR3 amino acids: CASSFLADEQYF. The DNA of the CDR3 is TGTGCCAGCAGCTTCCTAGCGGACGAGCAGTACTTC.

The chain uses TRBV6-1 and TRBJ2-5; TRBD1 matches 7 bases. CDR1 and CDR2 from the germline V gene are MNHNS and SASEGT. This CDR3 has 15 residues. Trimming took 9 bases from V and 2 from J; bases not matched to a gene: 12. CDR3 nucleotides: TGTGCCAGTCTGTCTAGGGGGCCTCTTCAAGAGACCCAGTACTTC. Its protein product is CASLSRGPLQETQYF.

The genes are TRBV4-2 and TRBJ2-1; D ambiguous. Per germline, CDR1 LGHNA and CDR2 YNFKEQ. The CDR3 consists of 13 residues. Trimming pared 0 bases from V and 6 bases from J, leaving 6 bases between. CDR3 nucleotide sequence: TGTGCCAGCAGCCAAGATTATAGCAATGAGCAGTTCTTC. This codes for CASSQDYSNEQFF.

This chain uses TRBV13 with TRBJ2-5, with D possibly being TRBD2 (5 bases). Between the trimmed V and J ends, which lost 1 base and 4 bases, there was a span of 13 bases. The CDR3 spans 15 residues. CDR1 and CDR2 (germline): PRHDT, FYEKMQ (reference sequence). CDR3 sequence: CASSLDGGGGETQYF. The CDR3 bases are TGTGCCAGCAGCTTAGACGGCGGAGGAGGAGAGACCCAGTACTTC.

The DNA for the CDR3 is TGTGCCAGCACCCAGCGGAGCAGCCCTTCTTATGGCTACACCTTC. Its protein is CASTQRSSPSYGYTF. V is TRBV6-5 and J is TRBJ1-2; D remains unclear. V lost 7 bases to trimming and J lost 5 bases, with 20 bases between them. The CDR3 is 15 amino acids. The germline CDR1 and CDR2 sequences are MNHEY and SVGAGI.

This chain links TRBV25-1 with TRBJ2-7, with 7 bases aligning to TRBD1. The CDR3 loop spans 15 amino acids. V gave up 2 bases and J gave up 3 bases; unmatched junction bases: 7. The germline gives CDR1 MGHDK, CDR2 SYGVNS. The CDR3 bases are TGTGCCAGCAGTGAAATCGGACAGGAAATCTACGAGCAGTACTTC. It yields the protein CASSEIGQEIYEQYF.

This chain uses TRBV7-9 with TRBJ2-2, with 7 bases aligning to TRBD2. The germline CDR1 and CDR2 sequences are SEHNR and FQNEAQ (reference sequence). V gave up 3 bases and J gave up 5 bases; unmatched junction bases: 3. This CDR3 has 14 residues. In nucleotides, the CDR3 is TGTGCCAGCAGCTTCGGTAGCGGGACCGGGGAGCTGTTTTTT. This translates into CASSFGSGTGELFF.

This chain connects TRBV2 to TRBJ1-5; the D gene is possibly TRBD1 (6 bases). The CDR3 extends over 16 amino acids. V lost 0 bases and J 3 bases, leaving 12 bases between the germline ends. CDR1 and CDR2 from the germline V gene are SNHLY and FYNNEI. The CDR3: CASSEAGGRYNQPQHF. CDR3 nucleotide sequence: TGTGCCAGCAGTGAAGCAGGGGGACGGTACAATCAGCCCCAGCATTTT.

The J gene is TRBJ2-1, the V gene TRBV19; the match to TRBD2 covers 8 bases. Looked up from germline, CDR1 is LNHDA and CDR2 is SQIVND (reference sequence). The junction had 7 bases not matched to a gene; V was cut back by 2 bases and J by 7 bases. The CDR3 runs 15 residues. The CDR3 sequence: CASSIMAGGSNEQFF. For the CDR3, the DNA is TGTGCCAGTAGTATAATGGCGGGAGGAAGTAATGAGCAGTTCTTC.